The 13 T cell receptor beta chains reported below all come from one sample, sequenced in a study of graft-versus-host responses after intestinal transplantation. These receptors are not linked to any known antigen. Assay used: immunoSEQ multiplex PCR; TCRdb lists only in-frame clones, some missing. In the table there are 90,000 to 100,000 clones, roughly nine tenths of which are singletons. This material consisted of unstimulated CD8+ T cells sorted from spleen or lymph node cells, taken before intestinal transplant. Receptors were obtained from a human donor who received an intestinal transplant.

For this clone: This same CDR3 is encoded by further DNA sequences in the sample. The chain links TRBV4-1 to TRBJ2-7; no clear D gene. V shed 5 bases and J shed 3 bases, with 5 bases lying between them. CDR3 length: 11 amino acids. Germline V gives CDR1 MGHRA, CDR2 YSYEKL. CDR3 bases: TGCGCCAGCAGCTCCGGCTACGAGCAGTACTTC. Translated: CASSSGYEQYF.

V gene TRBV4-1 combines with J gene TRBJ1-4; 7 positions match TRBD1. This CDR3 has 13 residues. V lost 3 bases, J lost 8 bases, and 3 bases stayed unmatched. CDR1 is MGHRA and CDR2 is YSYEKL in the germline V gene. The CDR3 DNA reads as TGCGCCAGCAGCCATCAGGGGGGCGAAAAACTGTTTTTT. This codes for CASSHQGGEKLFF.

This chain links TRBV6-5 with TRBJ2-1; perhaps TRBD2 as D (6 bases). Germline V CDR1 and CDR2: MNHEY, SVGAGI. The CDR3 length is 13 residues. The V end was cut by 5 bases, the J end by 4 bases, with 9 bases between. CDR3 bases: TGTGCCAGCAGTCCCGCGGGATACAATGAGCAGTTCTTC. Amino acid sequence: CASSPAGYNEQFF.

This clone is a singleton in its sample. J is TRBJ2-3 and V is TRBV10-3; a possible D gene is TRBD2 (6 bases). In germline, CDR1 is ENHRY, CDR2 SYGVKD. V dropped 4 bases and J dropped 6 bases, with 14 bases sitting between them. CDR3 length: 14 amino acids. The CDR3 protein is CAISARESTDTQYF. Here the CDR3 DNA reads TGTGCCATCAGTGCTCGGGAGTCTACCGATACGCAGTATTTT.

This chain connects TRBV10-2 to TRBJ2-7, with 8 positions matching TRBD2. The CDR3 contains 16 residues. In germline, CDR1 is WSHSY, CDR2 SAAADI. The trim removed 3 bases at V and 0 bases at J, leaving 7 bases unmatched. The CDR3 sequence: CASSEKASGPSYEQYF. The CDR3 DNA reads TGCGCCAGCAGTGAAAAGGCTAGCGGGCCCTCCTACGAGCAGTACTTC.

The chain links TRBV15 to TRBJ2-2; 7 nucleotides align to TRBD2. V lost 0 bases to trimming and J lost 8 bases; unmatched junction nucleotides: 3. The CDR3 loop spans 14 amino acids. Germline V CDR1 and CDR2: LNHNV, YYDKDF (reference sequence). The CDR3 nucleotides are TGTGCCACCAGCAGAGATGGGGAGGGAGGGGAGCTGTTTTTT. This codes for CATSRDGEGGELFF.

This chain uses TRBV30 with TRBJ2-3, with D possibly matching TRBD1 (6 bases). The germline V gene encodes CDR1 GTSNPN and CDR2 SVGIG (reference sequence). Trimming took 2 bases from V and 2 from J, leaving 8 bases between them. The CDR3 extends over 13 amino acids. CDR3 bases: TGTGCCTGGAGTCAGGGGTACACAGATACGCAGTATTTT. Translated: CAWSQGYTDTQYF. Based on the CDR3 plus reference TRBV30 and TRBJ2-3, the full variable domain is SQTIHQWPATLVQPVGSPLSLECTVEGTSNPNLYWYRQAAGRGLQLLFYSVGIGQISSEVPQNLSASRPQDRQFILSSKKLLLSDSGFYLCAWSQGYTDTQYFGPGTRLTVL.

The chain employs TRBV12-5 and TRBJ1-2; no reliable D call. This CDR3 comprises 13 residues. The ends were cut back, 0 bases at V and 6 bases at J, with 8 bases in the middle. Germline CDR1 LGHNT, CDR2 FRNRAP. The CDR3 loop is CASGLVSRDGYTF. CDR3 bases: TGTGCTAGTGGTTTGGTATCGAGGGATGGCTACACCTTC. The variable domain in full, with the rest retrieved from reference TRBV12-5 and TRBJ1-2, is DARVTQTPRHKVTEMGQEVTMRCQPILGHNTVFWYRQTMMQGLELLAYFRNRAPLDDSGMPKDRFSAEMPDATLATLKIQPSEPRDSAVYFCASGLVSRDGYTFGSGTRLTVV.

The CDR3 nucleotides read TGCGCCAGCAGCCAGGCCGGGACTAGCGGGAGAATGGATACGCAGTATTTT. As protein: CASSQAGTSGRMDTQYF. The chain recombines TRBV4-1 with TRBJ2-3, with 14 bases identical to TRBD2. Germline-derived CDR1 and CDR2 are MGHRA and YSYEKL. There are 17 residues in the CDR3. After removal of 3 bases from V and 6 bases from J, the junction contained 8 bases not matched to a gene.

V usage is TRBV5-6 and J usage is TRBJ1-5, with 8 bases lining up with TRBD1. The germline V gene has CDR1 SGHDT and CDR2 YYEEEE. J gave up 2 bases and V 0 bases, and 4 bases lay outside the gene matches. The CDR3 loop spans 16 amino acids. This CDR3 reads CASSLAAGGGNQPQHF. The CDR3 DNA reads TGTGCCAGCAGCTTGGCCGCAGGGGGCGGCAATCAGCCCCAGCATTTT.

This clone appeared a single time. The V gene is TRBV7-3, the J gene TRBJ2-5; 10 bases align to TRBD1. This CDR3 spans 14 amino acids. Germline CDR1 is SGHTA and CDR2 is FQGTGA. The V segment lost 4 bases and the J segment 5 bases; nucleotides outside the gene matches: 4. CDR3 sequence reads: CASSWGTGAETQYF. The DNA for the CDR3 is TGTGCCAGCAGCTGGGGGACAGGGGCTGAGACCCAGTACTTC.

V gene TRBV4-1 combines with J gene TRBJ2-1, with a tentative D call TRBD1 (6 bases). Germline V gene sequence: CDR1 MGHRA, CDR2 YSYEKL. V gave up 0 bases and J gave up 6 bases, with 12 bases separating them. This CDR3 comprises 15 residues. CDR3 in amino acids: CASSQDIDRFNEQFF. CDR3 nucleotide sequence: TGCGCCAGCAGCCAAGACATTGACAGGTTCAATGAGCAGTTCTTC.

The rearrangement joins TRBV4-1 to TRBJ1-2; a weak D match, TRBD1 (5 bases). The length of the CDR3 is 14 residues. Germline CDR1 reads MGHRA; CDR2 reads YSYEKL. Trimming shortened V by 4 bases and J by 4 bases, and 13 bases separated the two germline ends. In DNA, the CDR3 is TGCGCCAGCAGCCCCACTATAAGGGGCTATGGCTACACCTTC. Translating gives CASSPTIRGYGYTF.